These 27 T cell receptor beta chains were all obtained from the same sample, sequenced in a study of identical twins (dated by TCRdb to the mid-2010s). The library was prepared using 5' RACE. The instrument was an Illumina HiSeq 2000. Using fastp trimming at Q25 and MiXCR clonotype assembly, TCRdb reanalyzed the public sequencing data and kept in-frame beta chains. One record per CDR3 amino acid sequence lists the most common genes and DNA. This sample is represented by 450,000 or so distinct CDR3 sequences; roughly an eighth of them were singletons. The ten largest clones represent approximately 0.98% of the sample. These same records also appear under a second study, on yellow fever vaccine responses in identical twins.

The specimen sequenced was CD4+ T cells sorted from blood. The origin of the receptors is a woman aged 18 to 35 in good health.

This clonotype has more than one count but fewer than ten. The chain has TRBV25-1 and TRBJ2-1; the match to TRBD2 covers 9 bases. The CDR3 consists of 16 residues. The trim removed 3 bases at V and 2 bases at J, leaving 5 bases unmatched. Germline values: CDR1 MGHDK, CDR2 SYGVNS. The chain's CDR3 is CASSDPAGGPYNEQFF. CDR3 nucleotide sequence: TGTGCCAGCAGTGACCCGGCGGGGGGGCCCTACAATGAGCAGTTCTTC.

This clonotype was seen a handful of times. The chain carries TRBV15 and TRBJ2-5; D is uncertain. CDR1 is LNHNV and CDR2 is YYDKDF in the germline V gene (reference sequence). The CDR3 runs to 11 residues. V was pared by 1 base and J by 10 bases, with 7 bases between. The CDR3 DNA is TGTGCCACCAGCAGAGGTGGGGTCCAGTACTTC. Protein: CATSRGGVQYF.

This clonotype turned up a few times. The V gene is TRBV27, the J gene TRBJ1-6; TRBD1 might be the D (5 bases). This CDR3 comprises 15 residues. Germline loops: CDR1 MNHEY, CDR2 SMNVEV (reference sequence). Trimming took 5 bases from V and 6 from J, leaving 14 bases between them. The CDR3 DNA follows: TGTGCCAGCAGTGTCAGGGAGGTGGGTAATTCACCCCTCCACTTT. This sequence encodes CASSVREVGNSPLHF.

V gene TRBV6-5 combines with J gene TRBJ2-7; D may be TRBD1 (7 bases). Germline CDR1 is MNHEY and CDR2 is SVGAGI. The CDR3 contains 16 residues. V lost 0 bases to trimming and J lost 3 bases, with 15 bases between them. CDR3 residues: CASSYSAGQPHYEQYF. CDR3 DNA: TGTGCCAGCAGTTACTCGGCGGGACAGCCCCACTACGAGCAGTACTTC.

This clonotype was picked up one time. This chain uses TRBV27 with TRBJ2-1; the D gene could be TRBD1 or TRBD2 (6 bases each). From germline, CDR1 is MNHEY and CDR2 SMNVEV (reference sequence). V lost 4 bases to trimming and J lost 4 bases, with 17 bases between them. The CDR3 runs to 16 residues. CDR3 in amino acids: CASSSPGAMGYNEQFF. CDR3 nucleotides: TGTGCCAGCAGTTCTCCGGGGGCTATGGGGTACAATGAGCAGTTCTTC.

This clonotype was observed at least ten times. V is TRBV25-1 and J is TRBJ1-2, with D perhaps matching TRBD1 (6 bases). In germline, CDR1 is MGHDK, CDR2 SYGVNS. CDR3 length equals 15 residues. The V end was cut by 3 bases, the J end by 5 bases, with 16 bases between. CDR3 coding DNA: TGTGCCAGCAGTGATTCCAGGACAGAATTATATGGCTACACCTTC. Protein product: CASSDSRTELYGYTF.

This clonotype was found many times. The gene calls are TRBV4-2 and TRBJ2-7; D remains unclear. Between the trimmed V and J ends, which lost 4 bases and 5 bases, there was a span of 9 bases. This CDR3 is built from 12 residues. Germline-derived CDR1 and CDR2 are LGHNA and YNFKEQ. CDR3 sequence: CASSRTGDEQYF. The CDR3 DNA follows: TGTGCCAGCAGCCGCACCGGCGACGAGCAGTACTTC.

This clonotype was picked up a small number of times. The V gene is TRBV6-5, the J gene TRBJ2-7; D tentatively fits TRBD1 or TRBD2 (5 bases each). CDR3 length equals 16 residues. The germline V gene encodes CDR1 MNHEY and CDR2 SVGAGI. The ends were cut back, 0 bases at V and 7 bases at J, with 19 bases in the middle. CDR3 sequence (DNA): TGTGCCAGCAGTTACTCCGGGACCTGGGCCGGGAATGAGCAGTACTTC. It codes for CASSYSGTWAGNEQYF.

The chain combines TRBV20-1 with TRBJ2-2; D unclear. Germline V CDR1 and CDR2: DFQATT, SNEGSKA (reference sequence). The germline V and J ends were trimmed by 6 bases and 6 bases, with 14 bases remaining between them. The CDR3 runs to 13 residues. The CDR3 sequence is CSAGRQSPGELFF. CDR3 nucleotides: TGCAGTGCGGGAAGACAATCCCCCGGGGAGCTGTTTTTT.

The gene calls are TRBV7-9 and TRBJ2-5, with 11 nucleotides matching TRBD1. From germline, CDR1 is SEHNR and CDR2 FQNEAQ (reference sequence). The length of the CDR3 is 16 residues. V trimming: 1 base; J trimming: 3 bases; junction bases outside the gene matches: 4. The CDR3, as DNA: TGTGCCAGCAGCTTAGTCCGGGACAGGGGGAAAGAGACCCAGTACTTC. It yields the protein CASSLVRDRGKETQYF.

This clonotype showed up just a few times. The chain recombines TRBV6-4 with TRBJ2-7, with 12 bases fitting TRBD2. The germline gives CDR1 MRHNA, CDR2 SNTAGT. V gave up 4 bases and J gave up 6 bases; unmatched junction bases: 1. This CDR3 contains 13 residues. CDR3 DNA sequence: TGTGCCAGCAGTGGGACTAGCGGGACCGAGCAGTACTTC. Translating it yields CASSGTSGTEQYF.

The gene calls are TRBV29-1 and TRBJ2-4, with 7 bases identical to TRBD1. J lost 3 bases, V lost 5 bases, and 7 bases had no gene match. Germline loops: CDR1 SQVTM, CDR2 ANQGSEA. The CDR3 is 14 residues long. This CDR3 is CSVHDRDSKNIQYF. The DNA for the CDR3 is TGCAGCGTTCATGACCGGGACAGCAAAAACATTCAGTACTTC. The complete variable domain, with remaining parts taken from reference TRBV29-1 and TRBJ2-4, reads SAVISQKPSRDICQRGTSLTIQCQVDSQVTMMFWYRQQPGQSLTLIATANQGSEATYESGFVIDKFPISRPNLTFSTLTVSNMSPEDSSIYLCSVHDRDSKNIQYFGAGTRLSVL.

The chain is built from TRBV9 and TRBJ2-2, with 8 bases fitting TRBD2. J lost 5 bases, V lost 0 bases, and 9 bases had no gene match. There are 17 residues in the CDR3. Looked up from germline, CDR1 is SGDLS and CDR2 is YYNGEE. Here the CDR3 reads CASSVGREGYMTGELFF. CDR3 nucleotides: TGTGCCAGCAGCGTAGGTCGGGAGGGCTACATGACCGGGGAGCTGTTTTTT.

This chain joins TRBV19 and TRBJ2-1; the match to TRBD2 covers 13 bases. CDR1 LNHDA and CDR2 SQIVND come from the germline V gene (reference sequence). The CDR3 covers 17 residues. With V trimmed by 9 bases and J by 9 bases, 17 bases remained unmatched. This chain's CDR3 is CASRDTGLAGMLGEQFF. CDR3 nucleotide sequence: TGTGCCAGCCGGGATACGGGACTAGCGGGAATGTTGGGTGAGCAGTTCTTC.

This clonotype was seen more than once but under ten times. The genes are TRBV5-5 and TRBJ2-7, with 11 bases aligning to TRBD1. CDR3 length: 14 residues. The ends lost 6 bases at V and 3 bases at J; junction bases unmatched: 5. Germline V gene sequence: CDR1 SGHKS, CDR2 YYEKEE (reference sequence). The DNA of the CDR3 is TGTGCCAGCACGGGACAGGGGGTGAGCTACGAGCAGTACTTC. It encodes CASTGQGVSYEQYF.

This chain joins TRBV19 and TRBJ2-1, with TRBD1 identical over 8 bases. Germline lookup yields CDR1 LNHDA and CDR2 SQIVND (reference sequence). The CDR3 covers 16 residues. Trimming removed 3 bases from V and 5 bases from J; junction bases left unmatched: 9. CDR3 nucleotide sequence: TGTGCCAGTAGTATTGCTGGGACAGGTGTCCACAATGAGCAGTTCTTC. Protein product: CASSIAGTGVHNEQFF.

There are a few counts of this clonotype. This chain links TRBV5-1 with TRBJ2-7, with 8 bases matching TRBD1. With 4 bases clipped from V and 4 bases from J, the junction kept 10 bases outside the gene matches. The germline V gene has CDR1 SGHRS and CDR2 YFSETQ. The CDR3 length is 15 residues. The CDR3 loop reads CASSLITRGPYEQYF. DNA for the CDR3: TGCGCCAGCAGCCTCATTACCAGGGGGCCGTACGAGCAGTACTTC.

V and J are TRBV3-1 and TRBJ2-7; weak D call: TRBD1 (5 bases). The V and J ends lost 2 bases and 0 bases respectively, with 5 bases between them. Germline V gene data show CDR1 as LGHDT and CDR2 as YNNKEL (reference sequence). There are 13 residues in the CDR3. In DNA, the CDR3 is TGTGCCAGCAGCCAAAGGGGCTCCTACGAGCAGTACTTC. As protein: CASSQRGSYEQYF.

This clonotype was observed many times. The V and J genes are TRBV20-1 and TRBJ2-5; unclear D gene. Germline CDR1 is DFQATT and CDR2 is SNEGSKA (reference sequence). V lost 0 bases to trimming and J lost 1 base, with 9 bases between them. The length of the CDR3 is 14 residues. CDR3 sequence reads: CSARDPHTQETQYF. Here the CDR3 DNA reads TGCAGTGCTAGAGATCCCCACACCCAAGAGACCCAGTACTTC.

The table lists this clonotype with many counts. V and J are TRBV2 and TRBJ2-1, with D perhaps matching TRBD1 or TRBD2 (7 bases each). The CDR3 spans 13 residues. V lost 8 bases, J lost 4 bases, and 12 bases lay in between. Germline CDR1 and CDR2: SNHLY and FYNNEI. DNA of the CDR3: TGTGCCAGCGGGGGGGACAGTTACAATGAGCAGTTCTTC. Translating it yields CASGGDSYNEQFF.

This chain uses TRBV7-6 with TRBJ2-7, with D hard to call. Germline V lookup: CDR1 SGHVS, CDR2 FNYEAQ. The ends were cut back, 1 base at V and 2 bases at J, with 12 bases in the middle. The CDR3 contains 15 residues. CDR3 in DNA: TGTGCCAGCAGCTTAGGGGTGGGCCCCACCTACGAGCAGTACTTC. Its translation is CASSLGVGPTYEQYF.

The chain uses TRBV12-3 or TRBV12-4 and TRBJ1-2; unclear D gene. Trimming removed 1 base at V and 6 bases at J, with 9 bases between. The CDR3 spans 13 residues. The CDR3 DNA is TGTGCCAGCAGTTTAGGTATGGACCATGGCTACACCTTC. Protein: CASSLGMDHGYTF.

This chain uses TRBV14 with TRBJ2-6; weak D call: TRBD2 (6 bases). Germline V gene sequence: CDR1 SGHDN, CDR2 FVKESK. This CDR3 comprises 18 residues. V lost 6 bases, J lost 0 bases, and 18 bases lay in between. The CDR3 DNA follows: TGTGCCAGCAGACCGGGACTTCTAGGTAGCTCTGGGGCCAACGTCCTGACTTTC. It codes for CASRPGLLGSSGANVLTF.

This clonotype was found a few times. This sequence joins TRBV12-3 or TRBV12-4 and TRBJ1-4, with 9 bases aligning to TRBD1. J lost 1 base, V lost 10 bases, and 10 bases had no gene match. CDR3 length equals 16 residues. CDR3 nucleotide sequence: TGTGCCACCGGGACAGGGAATTGGCAAACTAATGAAAAACTGTTTTTT. Translation: CATGTGNWQTNEKLFF.

The rearrangement links TRBV14 to TRBJ2-1; 8 bases align to TRBD2. The CDR3 consists of 20 residues. Germline assignment: CDR1 SGHDN and CDR2 FVKESK. J was trimmed by 0 bases and V by 1 base; bases with no gene match: 14. Here the CDR3 DNA reads TGTGCCAGCAGCCAAGGACGGACGGGGAAGAGCGGGAGCTCCTACAATGAGCAGTTCTTC. This encodes CASSQGRTGKSGSSYNEQFF.

This clonotype was detected only a few times. This sequence joins TRBV7-7 and TRBJ1-6; tentatively, D is TRBD1 (5 bases). The length of the CDR3 is 15 residues. Germline loops: CDR1 SSHAT, CDR2 FNYEAQ (reference sequence). The CDR3 loop reads CARGSGSSYNSPLHF. The CDR3 DNA reads TGTGCTAGGGGTTCGGGAAGCTCCTATAATTCACCCCTCCACTTT.

The chain combines TRBV4-2 with TRBJ2-5; TRBD2 aligns across 10 bases. Germline values: CDR1 LGHNA, CDR2 YNFKEQ. The ends lost 0 bases at V and 7 bases at J; junction bases unmatched: 11. The CDR3 consists of 17 residues. The CDR3 coding sequence is TGTGCCAGCAGCCAAGAGGCTGGGACTAGCGCAGGGGGGACCCAGTACTTC. As protein: CASSQEAGTSAGGTQYF.